The 18 T cell receptor beta chains in this list originate from one sample, sequenced in a study of blood T cell repertoires in COVID-19. Profiled with immunoSEQ multiplex PCR; TCRdb holds only in-frame clones, not every one. The sample has about 670,000 clones, around 90% seen once. The sample consisted of peripheral blood. The receptor set was obtained from a woman between 18 and 29 years old with acute or convalescent COVID-19.

As DNA, the CDR3 is TGTGCCAGCAGCGGGGCGGAGCGGGGGGTCTCCCGCATTTACGAGCAGTACTTC. The encoded protein is CASSGAERGVSRIYEQYF. The chain couples TRBV5-6 to TRBJ2-7; 9 bases fit TRBD2. The CDR3 loop spans 18 amino acids. The V segment lost 4 bases and the J segment 4 bases; nucleotides outside the gene matches: 18. Germline V gene sequence: CDR1 SGHDT, CDR2 YYEEEE. The full variable domain, rest sourced from reference TRBV5-6 and TRBJ2-7, is DAGVTQSPTHLIKTRGQQVTLRCSPKSGHDTVSWYQQALGQGPQFIFQYYEEEERQRGNFPDRFSGHQFPNYSSELNVNALLLGDSALYLCASSGAERGVSRIYEQYFGPGTRLTVT.

The chain carries TRBV5-1 and TRBJ2-7; 8 bases map to TRBD1. Germline CDR1 reads SGHRS; CDR2 reads YFSETQ. This CDR3 comprises 15 residues. V lost 1 base, J lost 3 bases, and 6 bases stayed unmatched. The DNA of the CDR3 is TGCGCCAGCAGCTTGACGGGACAGGTCTTCTACGAGCAGTACTTC. It yields the protein CASSLTGQVFYEQYF.

The chain combines TRBV4-2 with TRBJ1-2; weak D call: TRBD1 (6 bases). CDR1 is LGHNA and CDR2 is YNFKEQ in the germline V gene. The CDR3 runs to 15 residues. V was pared by 1 base and J by 0 bases, with 9 bases between. This chain's CDR3 is CASSQADRANYGYTF. In nucleotides, the CDR3 is TGTGCCAGCAGCCAAGCGGACAGAGCTAACTATGGCTACACCTTC.

The count of this clone is one. The chain uses TRBV12-3 or TRBV12-4 and TRBJ1-2; D is ambiguous. V was pared by 6 bases and J by 6 bases, with 14 bases between. The CDR3 sequence is 13 residues long. The CDR3 DNA reads as TGTGCCAGCAGGCCCCCAATAGTGGATGGCTACACCTTC. Amino acid sequence: CASRPPIVDGYTF.

The chain has TRBV5-6 and TRBJ2-3, with D perhaps matching TRBD1 (6 bases). Trimming shortened V by 2 bases and J by 2 bases, and 9 bases separated the two germline ends. The germline V gene encodes CDR1 SGHDT and CDR2 YYEEEE. The CDR3 has 14 residues. The CDR3 DNA is TGTGCCAGCAGCTTCGGACAGCTCACAGATACGCAGTATTTT. This gives the protein CASSFGQLTDTQYF.

The chain joins TRBV30 to TRBJ1-1, with D possibly matching TRBD1 (5 bases). The CDR3 covers 13 residues. V shed 4 bases and J shed 6 bases, with 15 bases lying between them. The germline V gene has CDR1 GTSNPN and CDR2 SVGIG (reference sequence). CDR3 amino acids: CAWKDRGQAEAFF. The CDR3 bases are TGTGCCTGGAAAGATAGGGGCCAGGCTGAAGCTTTCTTT.

In DNA, the CDR3 is TGTGCCAGCAGCCAAGCCGCCGGGACTAGCGGGGGCGAGCAGTACTTC. Its protein is CASSQAAGTSGGEQYF. V usage is TRBV3-1 (or the pseudogene TRBV3-2) and J usage is TRBJ2-7; 14 bases line up with TRBD2. V lost 1 base and J lost 6; bases outside the gene matches: 5. Germline values: CDR1 LGHDT, CDR2 YNNKEL (reference sequence). This CDR3 spans 16 amino acids.

The count of this clone is one. The V gene is TRBV19, the J gene TRBJ1-2; D perhaps matches TRBD1 (6 bases). The CDR3 has 14 amino acids. The germline V gene has CDR1 LNHDA and CDR2 SQIVND (reference sequence). Trimming stripped 3 bases from V and 4 bases from J, with 12 bases between. CDR3 in amino acids: CASSMGGPVYGYTF. The CDR3 DNA reads TGTGCCAGTAGTATGGGGGGGCCAGTCTATGGCTACACCTTC.

The rearrangement links TRBV6-5 to TRBJ1-2, with D perhaps TRBD1 (5 bases). Germline V gene sequence: CDR1 MNHEY, CDR2 SVGAGI. The CDR3 runs 14 residues. The ends were cut back, 7 bases at V and 4 bases at J, with 16 bases in the middle. This CDR3 reads CASNTIRQGYGYTF. Written as DNA, the CDR3 is TGTGCCAGCAACACTATTCGGCAGGGCTATGGCTACACCTTC.

CDR3 sequence reads: CASSQTSQGYEQYF. The CDR3 coding sequence is TGTGCCAGCAGCCAAACTTCACAGGGCTACGAGCAGTACTTC. This sequence joins TRBV7-3 and TRBJ2-7; tentatively, D is TRBD1 (6 bases). CDR1 is SGHTA and CDR2 is FQGTGA in the germline V gene. The CDR3 consists of 14 residues. V was shortened by 5 bases and J by 3 bases, with 14 bases between the two germline ends.

This chain uses TRBV19 with TRBJ1-3, with D possibly matching TRBD1 (6 bases). CDR1 and CDR2 from the germline V gene are LNHDA and SQIVND (reference sequence). The CDR3 contains 19 residues. Trimming removed 5 bases from V and 0 bases from J, with 23 bases in between. The CDR3 loop reads CASSGNGRQAINSGNTIYF. Here the CDR3 DNA reads TGTGCCAGTAGTGGGAACGGACGACAGGCCATCAACTCTGGAAACACCATATATTTT.

The chain combines TRBV24-1 with TRBJ2-3; tentatively, D is TRBD2 (6 bases). The CDR3 is 16 residues long. The germline gives CDR1 KGHDR, CDR2 SFDVKD. V shed 2 bases and J shed 2 bases, with 13 bases lying between them. This chain's CDR3 is CATSDWGVGDTDTQYF. The CDR3 DNA follows: TGTGCCACCAGTGATTGGGGGGTGGGGGACACAGATACGCAGTATTTT.

The CDR3: CASKTGSYEQYF. The CDR3 nucleotides are TGTGCCAGTAAGACAGGGTCCTACGAGCAGTACTTC. The chain recombines TRBV12-3 or TRBV12-4 with TRBJ2-7; TRBD1 matches at 7 bases. This CDR3 has 12 amino acids. V was clipped by 9 bases and J by 1 base; unmatched bases: 3.

This clone is a singleton in its sample. The chain carries TRBV5-1 and TRBJ1-2; 9 bases are a match to TRBD1. Trimming cost V 5 bases and J 2 bases; bases outside gene matches: 4. This CDR3 contains 14 residues. Germline-derived CDR1 and CDR2 are SGHRS and YFSETQ. The CDR3, as DNA: TGCGCCAGCAGGGCCGGGACAGGGAACTATGGCTACACCTTC. Its translation: CASRAGTGNYGYTF.

The J gene is TRBJ2-5, the V gene TRBV6-5; 8 bases fit TRBD2. Germline V CDR1 and CDR2: MNHEY, SVGAGI. Trimming at V came to 4 bases and at J to 6 bases, leaving 7 bases not matched to a gene. The CDR3 has 14 residues. For the CDR3, the DNA is TGTGCCAGCAGTTCCCGGGGGGGCCCTAAGACCCAGTACTTC. The encoded protein is CASSSRGGPKTQYF.

This clone showed up just once. This chain connects TRBV21-1 to TRBJ1-1. TRBV21-1 is a pseudogene. The CDR3 sequence is 21 residues long. The DNA for the CDR3 is TGTGCCAGCAGCAAAGTCCACTTAAGGGAGAAACGGGGAGATTGTGACACTGAAGCTTTCTTT. Translation: CASSKVHLREKRGDCDTEAFF.

This clone was seen more than once but under ten times. V and J are TRBV28 and TRBJ1-2, with a tentative D call TRBD1 (6 bases). The germline V gene encodes CDR1 MDHEN and CDR2 SYDVKM. V was cut by 6 bases and J by 6 bases, with 17 bases left in between. The CDR3 covers 14 residues. The chain's CDR3 is CASSEYSDSHGYTF. CDR3 in DNA: TGTGCCAGCAGCGAGTACTCGGACAGCCATGGCTACACCTTC.

This chain uses TRBV4-2 with TRBJ1-6; D not resolved. Deletions cut 0 bases from V and 10 bases from J, with 10 bases between. The CDR3 runs to 14 residues. Germline CDR1 reads LGHNA; CDR2 reads YNFKEQ. DNA for the CDR3: TGTGCCAGCAGCCAAGATCAAACTAGCTCACCCCTCCACTTT. Protein: CASSQDQTSSPLHF.